Listed here are 3 T cell receptor beta chains from one sample, sequenced in a study of blood T cell repertoires in COVID-19. Measured with immunoSEQ multiplex PCR; TCRdb has only the in-frame clones, and not every one. Here the sample spans tens of thousands of clones, around 85% being singletons. Sequencing used peripheral blood. All receptors come from a woman aged 80 or older with COVID-19, enrolled during active disease.

The V gene is TRBV5-1, the J gene TRBJ2-7; 7 bases fit TRBD1. Per germline, CDR1 SGHRS and CDR2 YFSETQ. V was pared by 4 bases and J by 3 bases, with 4 bases of the junction left unmatched. The CDR3 sequence is 13 residues long. The CDR3 reads CASSQTGIYEQYF. The CDR3 region has the DNA TGCGCCAGCAGCCAGACAGGGATCTACGAGCAGTACTTC.

This clone was counted a single time. The V gene is TRBV15, the J gene TRBJ2-3, with TRBD2 identical over 12 bases. V lost 6 bases and J lost 11; bases outside the gene matches: 18. The germline V gene encodes CDR1 LNHNV and CDR2 YYDKDF (reference sequence). This CDR3 is 17 amino acids long. DNA of the CDR3: TGTGCCACCAGTAGGGTCCCACTAGCGGGAGGCCGGGAGTTGCAGTATTTT. Encoded protein: CATSRVPLAGGRELQYF.

The chain recombines TRBV30 with TRBJ1-5; maybe TRBD1 (5 bases). The V gene lost 5 bases and the J gene lost 6 bases, with 14 bases spanning the gap. The CDR3 is 13 amino acids. Germline CDR1 reads GTSNPN; CDR2 reads SVGIG (reference sequence). The chain's CDR3 is CAWAKQGTQPQHF. In DNA, the CDR3 is TGTGCCTGGGCCAAGCAGGGAACTCAGCCCCAGCATTTT.